The 6 T cell receptor beta chains below all came from one sample that was sequenced in a study of shared clonotypes between healthy human individuals. Generated by immunoSEQ multiplex PCR, the TCRdb table keeps only in-frame clones and is missing some. The sample lists more than 2 million clones; 85% to 95% were seen once. The sequencing sample was made of naive CD4+ T cells sorted from blood. The subset here: CD45RA+ positively selected. Every receptor here comes from a man aged 18 to 30 in good health.

This chain uses TRBV5-1 with TRBJ2-1; TRBD2 aligns across 9 bases. With V trimmed by 7 bases and J by 9 bases, 11 bases remained unmatched. There are 14 residues in the CDR3. Germline V gene data show CDR1 as SGHRS and CDR2 as YFSETQ. The CDR3 loop is CASSLTSGLLEQFF. The CDR3 DNA reads as TGCGCCAGCTCGCTGACTAGCGGTTTGCTTGAGCAGTTCTTC.

The gene calls are TRBV5-6 and TRBJ1-1; D gene uncertain. V was trimmed by 6 bases and J by 5 bases, leaving 20 bases between them. The CDR3 length is 15 residues. The germline gives CDR1 SGHDT, CDR2 YYEEEE. In DNA, the CDR3 is TGTGCCAGCACCTCGAGGGCGGGTTTGTCAACTGAAGCTTTCTTT. It is translated as CASTSRAGLSTEAFF.

This clone was seen once. J is TRBJ1-1 and V is TRBV7-8; a weak D match, TRBD1 (5 bases). The CDR3 loop spans 13 amino acids. Germline loops: CDR1 SGHVS, CDR2 FQNEAQ. Trimming left V 5 bases short and J 2 bases short, with 9 bases between. This CDR3 is CASSKDRNTEAFF. DNA for the CDR3: TGTGCCAGCAGCAAAGACAGAAACACTGAAGCTTTCTTT.

The chain joins TRBV7-9 to TRBJ2-5; D may be TRBD1 or TRBD2 (7 bases each). CDR3 size: 14 residues. Germline V gene lookup returns CDR1 SEHNR and CDR2 FQNEAQ (reference sequence). Trimming shortened V by 4 bases and J by 4 bases, and 13 bases separated the two germline ends. The CDR3 reads CASSSSGGGETQYF. CDR3 nucleotides: TGTGCCAGCAGCTCCTCAGGGGGGGGAGAGACCCAGTACTTC.

This chain joins TRBV18 and TRBJ2-7; D unclear. This CDR3 comprises 14 residues. V lost 0 bases and J lost 2, with 8 bases in between. Germline V gene data show CDR1 as KGHSH and CDR2 as LQKENI. For the CDR3, the DNA is TGTGCCAGCTCACCACCTCACAGAACCTACGAGCAGTACTTC. It is translated as CASSPPHRTYEQYF.

CDR3 sequence reads: CASSGWTGNQPQHF. The CDR3 coding sequence is TGTGCCAGCAGTGGGTGGACAGGCAATCAGCCCCAGCATTTT. The rearrangement joins TRBV6-1 to TRBJ1-5; possible D gene TRBD1, 6 bases. From germline, CDR1 is MNHNS and CDR2 SASEGT. V lost 4 bases to trimming and J lost 2 bases, with 9 bases between them. The CDR3 totals 14 residues.